The clone carrying this T cell receptor (beta chain) was seen at least ten times. Its specificity is not known. This CDR3 comprises 16 residues. V lost 5 bases, J lost 4 bases, and 8 bases stayed unmatched. The V gene's germline CDR1 is SEHNR and CDR2 FQNEAQ (reference sequence). TCRdb re-called the multiplex PCR reads through MiXCR, storing one row per CDR3 protein. Found here are fewer than 150,000 distinct CDR3 sequences, around 21% of them singletons; the top ten hold 2% to 2.5%. Breast cancer patients provided tissue from their axillary draining lymph nodes. The sample comes from a study of breast tumors, draining lymph nodes, adjacent tissues. General observations from the study: Tumor repertoires ranked between lymph nodes and nontumor tissue in diversity, with V and J gene preferences. The data were judged consistent with most tumor T cells coming from lymph node and expanding in tumor.

The sequenced sample was axillary lymph node tissue. This sequence was found in a female donor with breast cancer. Some clones in this sample may be carry-over from other donors' samples. V is TRBV7-9 and J is TRBJ2-1; 10 bases agree with TRBD2. As DNA, the CDR3 is TGTGCCAGCAGCCGGACTAGCGGAAACCGTTACAATGAGCAGTTCTTC. Translated, it gives CASSRTSGNRYNEQFF.